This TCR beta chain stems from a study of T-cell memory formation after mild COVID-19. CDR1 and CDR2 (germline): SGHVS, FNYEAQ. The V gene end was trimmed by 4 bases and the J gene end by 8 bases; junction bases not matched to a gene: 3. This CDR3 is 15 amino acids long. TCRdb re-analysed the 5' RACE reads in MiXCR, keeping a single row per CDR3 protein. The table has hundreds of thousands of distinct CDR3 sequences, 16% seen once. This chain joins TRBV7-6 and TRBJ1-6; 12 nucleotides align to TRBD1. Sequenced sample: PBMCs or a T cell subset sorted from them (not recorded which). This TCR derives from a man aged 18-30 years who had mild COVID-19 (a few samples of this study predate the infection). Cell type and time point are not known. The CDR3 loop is CASSSGQGAYSPLHF. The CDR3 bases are TGTGCCAGCAGCTCGGGACAGGGGGCCTATTCACCCCTCCACTTT.